The 29 T cell receptor beta chains below all came from one sample that was sequenced in a study of immune evolution from preneoplasia to lung adenocarcinoma. Measured with immunoSEQ multiplex PCR; TCRdb has only the in-frame clones, and not every one. The sample consists of some 15,000 clones, 75% to 90% of them appearing once. What was sequenced was FFPE invasive lung adenocarcinoma tissue. The receptors shown here come from a person aged 70 to 85 with invasive lung adenocarcinoma.

This clone appeared a single time. The V gene is TRBV28, the J gene TRBJ1-3, with TRBD1 matching over 8 bases. CDR3 size: 16 residues. In germline, CDR1 is MDHEN, CDR2 SYDVKM. With 3 bases clipped from V and 4 bases from J, the junction kept 8 bases outside the gene matches. For the CDR3, the DNA is TGTGCCAGCAGTTTTTTAGGCAGGGGGCTAGGAAACACCATATATTTT. Amino acids: CASSFLGRGLGNTIYF. The variable domain in full, completed from reference TRBV28 and TRBJ1-3, reads DVKVTQSSRYLVKRTGEKVFLECVQDMDHENMFWYRQDPGLGLRLIYFSYDVKMKEKGDIPEGYSVSREKKERFSLILESASTNQTSMYLCASSFLGRGLGNTIYFGEGSWLTVV.

The CDR3 loop is CAWSRIRQQGAGETQYF. As DNA, the CDR3 is TGTGCCTGGAGCCGGATCCGGCAACAGGGGGCTGGGGAGACCCAGTACTTC. This chain connects TRBV30 to TRBJ2-5; TRBD1 matches at 9 bases. CDR1 is GTSNPN and CDR2 is SVGIG in the germline V gene (reference sequence). V dropped 3 bases and J dropped 5; count of bases not matched to a gene: 16. The length of the CDR3 is 17 residues.

J is TRBJ1-2 and V is TRBV14, with 9 positions matching TRBD1. Losses at the gene ends were 5 bases for V and 4 bases for J; bases not matched to a gene: 5. CDR3 size: 14 residues. CDR1 is SGHDN and CDR2 is FVKESK in the germline V gene. CDR3 nucleotide sequence: TGTGCCAGCAGCGAAAACAGGGGGCCCTATGGCTACACCTTC. Amino acids: CASSENRGPYGYTF.

V gene TRBV28 combines with J gene TRBJ2-2, with TRBD2 matching over 8 bases. The CDR3 runs 15 residues. V shed 5 bases and J 0 bases; nucleotides not matched to a gene: 2. Germline loops: CDR1 MDHEN, CDR2 SYDVKM. Here the CDR3 DNA reads TGTGCCAGCAGTCTAGCGGGTGCGAACACCGGGGAGCTGTTTTTT. Amino acids: CASSLAGANTGELFF.

The chain is built from TRBV6-1 and TRBJ2-1; TRBD1 might be the D (6 bases). The germline gives CDR1 MNHNS, CDR2 SASEGT. V was trimmed by 4 bases and J by 5 bases, leaving 9 bases between them. The CDR3 consists of 13 residues. The CDR3 DNA is TGTGCCAGCAGTGGATACAGGGACAATGAGCAGTTCTTC. Translation: CASSGYRDNEQFF.

This clone turned up a few times. The rearrangement uses TRBV21-1 and TRBJ1-1. TRBV21-1 is a recognized pseudogene. The CDR3 covers 18 residues. In DNA, the CDR3 is TGTGCCAGCAGCAAAGAAGGGGGGACCCAAAGTGTGAACACTGAAGCTTTCTTT. It translates to CASSKEGGTQSVNTEAFF.

V usage is TRBV10-3 and J usage is TRBJ1-1, with D unclear. V lost 4 bases to trimming and J lost 4 bases, with 13 bases between them. CDR3 length: 14 amino acids. Germline-derived CDR1 and CDR2 are ENHRY and SYGVKD. For the CDR3, the DNA is TGTGCCATCAGTGTCAAATCGGGTAGCACTGAAGCTTTCTTT. This gives the protein CAISVKSGSTEAFF.

V gene TRBV5-1 combines with J gene TRBJ2-7; TRBD1 or TRBD2 may be the D gene (5 bases each). Trimming took off 9 bases at V and 0 bases at J, with 19 bases between the two ends. The germline V gene has CDR1 SGHRS and CDR2 YFSETQ. This CDR3 contains 15 residues. This CDR3 is CATKYGTDSSYEQYF. For the CDR3, the DNA is TGCGCCACCAAATATGGGACGGATAGCTCCTACGAGCAGTACTTC. The complete variable domain, with remaining parts taken from reference TRBV5-1 and TRBJ2-7, reads KAGVTQTPRYLIKTRGQQVTLSCSPISGHRSVSWYQQTPGQGLQFLFEYFSETQRNKGNFPGRFSGRQFSNSRSEMNVSTLELGDSALYLCATKYGTDSSYEQYFGPGTRLTVT.

The rearrangement links TRBV9 to TRBJ2-7; TRBD1 matches 11 bases. Looked up from germline, CDR1 is SGDLS and CDR2 is YYNGEE. The CDR3 runs 16 residues. J lost 2 bases, V lost 4 bases, and 8 bases had no gene match. DNA for the CDR3: TGTGCCAGCAGCAAAAAAGGGACAGGGGGACCCTACGAGCAGTACTTC. This gives the protein CASSKKGTGGPYEQYF.

J is TRBJ2-1 and V is TRBV6-5, with D tentatively TRBD1 or TRBD2 (6 bases each). V lost 7 bases to trimming and J lost 9 bases, with 13 bases between them. Germline V CDR1 and CDR2: MNHEY, SVGAGI. This CDR3 has 12 residues. CDR3 loop: CASKLQGGEQFF. CDR3 in DNA: TGTGCCAGCAAGCTACAGGGAGGTGAGCAGTTCTTC.

The chain couples TRBV7-8 to TRBJ2-3; 8 positions match TRBD1. The germline CDR1 and CDR2 sequences are SGHVS and FQNEAQ. The CDR3 loop spans 16 amino acids. V trimming: 6 bases; J trimming: 1 base; junction bases outside the gene matches: 9. The CDR3 reads CASRSTGVSGTDTQYF. The CDR3 DNA reads TGTGCCAGCAGATCGACAGGGGTTTCGGGCACAGATACGCAGTATTTT.

This chain uses TRBV20-1 with TRBJ2-7; 7 bases match TRBD1. Per germline, CDR1 DFQATT and CDR2 SNEGSKA (reference sequence). J lost 3 bases, V lost 6 bases, and 2 bases had no gene match. The CDR3 has 11 amino acids. CDR3 nucleotides: TGCAGTGCCTCAGGGGGCTACGAGCAGTACTTC. Protein product: CSASGGYEQYF.

The chain joins TRBV19 to TRBJ2-3; D is undetermined. The V gene lost 7 bases and the J gene lost 4 bases, with 12 bases spanning the gap. Germline-derived CDR1 and CDR2 are LNHDA and SQIVND (reference sequence). This CDR3 comprises 13 residues. For the CDR3, the DNA is TGTGCCAGTATGACTTCTGCTGCAGATACGCAGTATTTT. This translates into CASMTSAADTQYF.

The chain is built from TRBV9 and TRBJ1-1; D gene uncertain. Trimming stripped 2 bases from V and 1 base from J, with 9 bases between. Germline V gene lookup returns CDR1 SGDLS and CDR2 YYNGEE. This CDR3 region has 14 residues. The CDR3 reads CASSVSRQNTEAFF. The CDR3 bases are TGTGCCAGCAGCGTCTCCAGACAGAACACTGAAGCTTTCTTT.

The V gene is TRBV5-4, the J gene TRBJ2-3, with D possibly TRBD2 on 6 matching bases. CDR3 length equals 18 residues. Germline-derived CDR1 and CDR2 are SGHNT and YYREEE (reference sequence). Trimming left V 4 bases short and J 2 bases short, with 23 bases between. CDR3 in DNA: TGTGCCAGCAGCGGGGCCCGGGGACTCCTCTCCCCCACAGATACGCAGTATTTT. Protein product: CASSGARGLLSPTDTQYF.

The rearrangement uses TRBV4-1 and TRBJ1-4, with a tentative D call TRBD1 (5 bases). Germline values: CDR1 MGHRA, CDR2 YSYEKL. V shed 0 bases and J shed 12 bases, with 20 bases lying between them. CDR3 size: 16 residues. The CDR3 is CASSQDMGRGLRELFF. Here the CDR3 DNA reads TGCGCCAGCAGCCAAGATATGGGGCGGGGACTTCGGGAACTGTTTTTT.

The chain carries TRBV2 and TRBJ2-3; perhaps TRBD1 as D (6 bases). V shed 0 bases and J shed 1 base, with 23 bases lying between them. Per the germline V gene, CDR1 is SNHLY and CDR2 is FYNNEI. This CDR3 is 20 amino acids long. The chain's CDR3 is CASSEAPPGHSPTGTDTQYF. In DNA, the CDR3 is TGTGCCAGCAGTGAAGCACCACCGGGACACTCTCCCACGGGCACAGATACGCAGTATTTT. Full variable domain (outside the CDR3, taken from reference TRBV2 and TRBJ2-3): EPEVTQTPSHQVTQMGQEVILRCVPISNHLYFYWYRQILGQKVEFLVSFYNNEISEKSEIFDDQFSVERPDGSNFTLKIRSTKLEDSAMYFCASSEAPPGHSPTGTDTQYFGPGTRLTVL.

The chain is built from TRBV11-2 and TRBJ2-7; 9 bases map to TRBD1. Trimming removed 1 base from V and 3 bases from J; junction bases left unmatched: 1. The CDR3 runs 14 residues. CDR1 is SGHAT and CDR2 is FQNNGV in the germline V gene. CDR3 region: CASSLGQGDYEQYF. Here the CDR3 DNA reads TGTGCCAGCAGCTTAGGACAGGGGGACTACGAGCAGTACTTC.

About this clone itself: At one of its ends the junction is not consistent with the germline gene, which may arise from a read error. This chain uses TRBV4-1 with TRBJ1-2, with unresolved D. The CDR3 contains 11 residues. Looked up from germline, CDR1 is MGHRA and CDR2 is YSYEKL. In nucleotides, the CDR3 is TGCGCCAGCAGCCAAGATCTAGTGTCAATATTC. This gives the protein CASSQDLVSIF.

V and J are TRBV6-5 and TRBJ1-1; D is possibly TRBD1 (5 bases). V was cut by 5 bases and J by 5 bases, with 15 bases left in between. The CDR3 is 14 residues long. Germline V gene lookup returns CDR1 MNHEY and CDR2 SVGAGI. The CDR3 bases are TGTGCCAGCAGTAAGGGACGCCGAGGGACTGAAGCTTTCTTT. Amino acids: CASSKGRRGTEAFF.

The chain recombines TRBV5-4 with TRBJ2-1, with unresolved D. The V gene lost 0 bases and the J gene lost 5 bases, with 9 bases spanning the gap. The CDR3 has 14 residues. CDR1 and CDR2 (germline): SGHNT, YYREEE (reference sequence). CDR3 amino acids: CASSLVGRNNEQFF. CDR3 DNA: TGTGCCAGCAGCTTGGTGGGAAGGAACAATGAGCAGTTCTTC.

CDR3 amino acids: CASSLDRHYEQYF. As DNA, the CDR3 is TGCGCCAGCAGTTTAGACAGGCACTACGAGCAGTACTTC. The V and J genes are TRBV10-2 and TRBJ2-7, with a possible D match to TRBD1 (6 bases). V was shortened by 5 bases and J by 3 bases, with 11 bases between the two germline ends. The CDR3 has 13 amino acids. Germline CDR1 is WSHSY and CDR2 is SAAADI.

This chain links TRBV6-5 with TRBJ2-5; tentative D call: TRBD1 (6 bases). From germline, CDR1 is MNHEY and CDR2 SVGAGI. The CDR3 has 16 residues. V was pared by 4 bases and J by 0 bases, with 15 bases between. Here the CDR3 DNA reads TGTGCCAGCAGTTCGACGAACCAGGGGTACCAAGAGACCCAGTACTTC. The encoded protein is CASSSTNQGYQETQYF.

This sequence joins TRBV28 and TRBJ2-2, with a possible D match to TRBD2 (6 bases). CDR1 is MDHEN and CDR2 is SYDVKM in the germline V gene. V lost 3 bases, J lost 1 base, and 9 bases lay in between. The CDR3 sequence is 15 residues long. CDR3 in amino acids: CASSFTGLNTGELFF. The CDR3 region has the DNA TGTGCCAGCAGTTTTACGGGACTGAACACCGGGGAGCTGTTTTTT.

This chain connects TRBV7-9 to TRBJ1-1; weak D call: TRBD1 (6 bases). Germline CDR1 SEHNR, CDR2 FQNEAQ (reference sequence). The germline V and J ends were trimmed by 5 bases and 7 bases, with 14 bases remaining between them. The length of the CDR3 is 13 residues. Here the CDR3 DNA reads TGTGCCAGCAGCCCCGGACAGAAGCTTGAAGCTTTCTTT. Translating it yields CASSPGQKLEAFF.

The V and J genes are TRBV10-1 and TRBJ2-2; D gene uncertain. Trimming left V 0 bases short and J 5 bases short, with 4 bases between. The CDR3 extends over 13 amino acids. The germline V gene encodes CDR1 WNHNN and CDR2 SYGVQD (reference sequence). Here the CDR3 DNA reads TGCGCCAGCAGTGAGTCGCGTACCGGGGAGCTGTTTTTT. It yields the protein CASSESRTGELFF.

The chain joins TRBV11-2 to TRBJ1-2, with unresolved D. Germline V CDR1 and CDR2: SGHAT, FQNNGV. The V and J ends lost 0 bases and 4 bases respectively, with 15 bases between them. This CDR3 region has 16 residues. CDR3 protein: CASSLDHKTQSYGYTF. CDR3 DNA: TGTGCCAGCAGCTTAGATCACAAAACTCAGAGCTATGGCTACACCTTC.

This chain joins TRBV27 and TRBJ1-2; TRBD1 matches 9 bases. There are 14 residues in the CDR3. V trimming: 4 bases; J trimming: 9 bases; junction bases outside the gene matches: 9. Germline CDR1 reads MNHEY; CDR2 reads SMNVEV (reference sequence). Here the CDR3 reads CASSSSGQGFSYTF. The CDR3 DNA reads TGTGCCAGCAGTTCCTCGGGACAGGGATTCAGCTACACCTTC.

The CDR3: CASRQTGGGHNEQFF. CDR3 sequence (DNA): TGTGCCAGCAGACAAACCGGCGGGGGGCACAATGAGCAGTTCTTC. The chain recombines TRBV7-9 with TRBJ2-1; 8 positions match TRBD2. Unmatched junction bases numbered 9, after V lost 6 bases and J lost 5 bases. The CDR3 is 15 amino acids. In germline, CDR1 is SEHNR, CDR2 FQNEAQ (reference sequence).